This T cell receptor beta chain was captured by sequencing in a study of siplizumab effects on memory and regulatory T cells. Remarks on this clone: The antigen remains unidentified.

Data came from immunoSEQ multiplex PCR; TCRdb stores just in-frame clones and leaves some out. Here the sample spans around 100,000 clones, 91% being singletons. General study results and limits: Roughly 75-96% of proliferating CD4+ or CD8+ clones lacked a naive or memory phenotype that could be assigned. Treatment with siplizumab left mappable alloreactive CD4+ clones averaging approximately 69% Treg-derived, compared with 25% to 30% in controls.

The CDR3 contains 14 residues. Trimming cost V 3 bases and J 3 bases, with 11 bases left between them. CDR1 is MNHGY, CDR2 SAAAGT, per germline. Sequencing was performed on CD4+ T cells sorted from blood. This chain uses TRBV6-8 with TRBJ1-1; tentative D call: TRBD1 (5 bases). The source is a human donor in good health. This chain's CDR3 is CASSYRGYDTEAFF. The CDR3, as DNA: TGTGCCAGCAGTTATAGGGGCTACGACACTGAAGCTTTCTTT.